This TCR beta chain came from a study of T cells in Graves' hyperthyroidism and ophthalmopathy (dated by TCRdb to between 2017 and 2020). About the investigation overall: Peripheral blood was sampled at the time of initial diagnosis, prior to any treatment. TCR V-J signatures able to tell the groups apart were searched for in a discovery cohort of 90 to 100 patients, of whom around 42 had Graves' ophthalmopathy and around 57 had stable Graves' hyperthyroidism. Prospective prediction of ophthalmopathy was tested in an independent validation cohort consisting of roughly 20 hyperthyroidism patients and more than 15 patients who later progressed to ophthalmopathy. The 100 or so discovery patients were divided at random into training and test sets in a 7:3 ratio. In addition, the study compared T-cell repertoires in thyroid tissue and in blood from several Graves' hyperthyroidism patients. Following sampling, methimazole starting at 30 mg daily was given to hyperthyroidism patients, and high-dose intravenous methylprednisolone was given to ophthalmopathy patients. TCR Vbeta CDR3 sequencing of some 140 peripheral blood samples (more than 40 ophthalmopathy, around 80 hyperthyroidism and approximately 17 progressor patients) is reported in the paper.

This clonotype was picked up many times. Its antigen is currently not known. No per-base quality is available; no much larger clone lies one base away. CDR3 length: 12 amino acids, cysteine to phenylalanine. Solely the CDR3 DNA is kept, with 36 bases framed from the first base. The V end loses 7 bases and the J end loses 7 bases, and a stretch of 13 bases separates them. From the germline V gene, CDR1 is SNHLY and CDR2 is FYNNEI. Overall results and qualifications from the work: In validation, the model predicted progression to ophthalmopathy a median of around six months before onset, with roughly 68% sensitivity and about 72% specificity. Most expanded thyroid clonotypes (frequency above 0.001) were also detected in blood, suggesting blood repertoires may reflect thyroid immune responses. Ophthalmopathy was separated from stable hyperthyroidism by a 13 V-J signature model, with approximately 89% sensitivity and about 81% specificity obtained in cross-validation and 80%/75% obtained in testing. Sample size was not statistically predetermined, and blinding of investigators to group allocation was not performed.

Stable Graves' hyperthyroidism was defined as the absence of progression to ophthalmopathy over 18 months of follow-up. Hyperthyroidism patients were aged 18 to 65 years and newly diagnosed, with disease duration of less than 2 months. The study excluded patients with uncontrolled infections, other autoimmune diseases, pregnancy or lactation. Diagnoses relied on clinical symptoms, serum thyroxine and TRAb, thyroid ultrasound and orbital computed tomography. PBMCs were isolated from 10 ml of fresh peripheral blood by Ficoll-Paque density gradient centrifugation. Total RNA was extracted with Trizol reagent, and quality was checked on an Agilent 2100 Bioanalyzer. The TCR beta CDR3 regions were amplified from the RNA transcripts. The first round of RT-PCR for the TCR CDR3 was performed with the HTBI primer set and the Qiagen OneStep RT-PCR kit. A second multiplex PCR round built the libraries, followed by size selection and purification. The libraries were sequenced on an Illumina HiSeq2000 using paired-end 100 bp reads. From the authors' description of their analysis: Raw data were processed with SOAPnuke, discarding reads with adapters, uncalled bases, mean Phred below 15, or no exact constant-primer or identifier match. High-quality paired reads were merged using COPE v1.2.5, and each unique nucleotide sequence was defined as a clonotype. MiTCR v1.1 was used to align the clonotypes against IMGT TRBV, TRBD and TRBJ reference segments. The analysis was restricted to V-J combinations with a frequency above 0.0001, which together covered roughly 99% of the repertoires. The TCS score was defined as F50 (clonal expansion) divided by E x V (chaos), with BLOSUM62-based TCRdist calculated between CDR3 peptides within each V-J. Welch's t-statistics and random forest reduced roughly 540 V-J features to fewer than 15, which were used in a naive Bayes classifier (R e1071). TCRdb applied fastp at Q25 and MiXCR to the public reads, then kept only in-frame beta chains. Each CDR3 protein gets just one entry, which takes the most common genes and DNA from the rows behind it. The V and J calls here are based on TCRdb, not the publication. This sample holds around 500,000 distinct CDR3 sequences; 14% were observed only once. 15% to 20% of the sample is in the top ten clones.

The sequenced material came from blood. This sequence was found in a woman aged 18-29 years with Graves' hyperthyroidism. Recombination connected TRBV2 to TRBJ1-1; the D region possibly corresponds to TRBD1 (6 bases align). The DNA sequence reads TGTGCCAGCACCCCGAGGGGGAATGAAGCTTTCTTT. The encoded protein is CASTPRGNEAFF.